This TCR beta chain is from a study of blood T cell repertoires in COVID-19. Study context: Collection of acute and convalescent COVID-19 samples took place in the United States, Italy and Spain. From T cells, B-cell-depleted T cells, or PBMCs came the material, which was cDNA or gDNA.

The V and J ends lost 6 bases and 1 base respectively, with 12 bases between them. Germline CDR1 is SNHLY and CDR2 is FYNNEI. There are 15 residues in the CDR3. Original processing notes: Amplifying reference gene primers gave estimates of nucleated cell counts. Generated by immunoSEQ multiplex PCR, the TCRdb table keeps only in-frame clones and is missing some. Clone size and the V and J calls come from that table; the DNA yielded D and trimming. The table includes around 70,000 clones, approximately 80% detected once. This TCR derives from a woman in her 50s with acute or convalescent COVID-19. The rearrangement uses TRBV2 and TRBJ2-2, with TRBD2 as a possible D gene (6 bases). Input material: peripheral blood. The CDR3 reads CASSASGLNTGELFF. The CDR3 nucleotides are TGTGCCAGCAGCGCCTCGGGACTGAACACCGGGGAGCTGTTTTTT.